This TCR beta chain derives from a study of T cells after yellow fever vaccination. The V gene lost 0 bases and the J gene lost 6 bases, with 13 bases spanning the gap. The germline CDR1 and CDR2 sequences are ENHRY and SYGVKD. There are 15 residues in the CDR3. As concerns this clonotype: Its specificity is unknown.

Study results and limitations: A large majority of primary-vaccination clones showed up again after the booster (96% CD4, about 90% CD8).

5'RACE template switching generated TCR cDNA, adding a universal primer site and UMIs. TCRdb ran MiXCR on the 5' RACE reads and lists one entry per CDR3 protein. The data hold about 340,000 distinct CDR3 sequences, with roughly 8.7% observed a single time. Sequencing was performed on PBMCs, taken on the day of the first yellow fever vaccination. The V gene is TRBV10-3, the J gene TRBJ2-3, with a possible D match to TRBD2 (6 bases). This receptor was identified in a man between 18 and 35 years old who received the YFV17D yellow fever vaccine. The DNA for the CDR3 is TGTGCCATCAGTGAGTCGAGCGGCGGGGTGGATACGCAGTATTTT. It translates to CAISESSGGVDTQYF.